The 18 T cell receptor beta chains given below trace back to one sample, sequenced in a study of T-cell reconstitution after alpha-beta-depleted transplantation in children. For TCRbeta, the library was prepared with unique molecular identifiers. MiXCR, applied by TCRdb to the PCR reads, yields one record per CDR3 protein. The sample has approximately 340,000 distinct CDR3 sequences, 10% to 13% seen once. This material consisted of PBMCs from the stem cell graft donor, taken from the stem cell graft. These receptors were collected from a human donor who donated a stem cell graft to a child with acute lymphoblastic leukemia.

This clonotype has just a few counts. V usage is TRBV15 and J usage is TRBJ2-5; 8 positions match TRBD1. Germline trimming cut 0 bases from V and 2 bases from J; bases unmatched to any gene: 5. In germline, CDR1 is LNHNV, CDR2 YYDKDF (reference sequence). The CDR3 has 16 residues. The CDR3 DNA follows: TGTGCCACCAGCAGAGACGACAGGGGATGGCAAGAGACCCAGTACTTC. Its protein product is CATSRDDRGWQETQYF.

The chain joins TRBV27 to TRBJ2-7; D may be TRBD1 (6 bases). V shed 6 bases and J shed 0 bases, with 12 bases lying between them. This CDR3 spans 14 amino acids. CDR1 is MNHEY and CDR2 is SMNVEV in the germline V gene (reference sequence). CDR3 bases: TGTGCCAGCAGAACAGGGTCGGACTCCTACGAGCAGTACTTC. Residues: CASRTGSDSYEQYF.

The V and J genes are TRBV4-1 and TRBJ1-5; D is unclear. The CDR3 covers 15 residues. Germline V gene lookup returns CDR1 MGHRA and CDR2 YSYEKL. The germline V and J ends were trimmed by 1 base and 7 bases, with 14 bases remaining between them. The CDR3 sequence is CASSQVVIGRQPQHF. The CDR3, as DNA: TGCGCCAGCAGCCAAGTGGTCATAGGCCGGCAGCCCCAGCATTTT.

The sample holds a few counts of this clonotype. This chain joins TRBV12-3 or TRBV12-4 and TRBJ1-5; 12 bases line up with TRBD1. With 6 bases clipped from V and 0 bases from J, the junction kept 6 bases outside the gene matches. CDR3 length equals 17 residues. In nucleotides, the CDR3 is TGTGCCAGCAGCCGGGACAGGGGGCGCGTTAGCAATCAGCCCCAGCATTTT. This sequence encodes CASSRDRGRVSNQPQHF.

The chain uses TRBV27 and TRBJ2-5; D tentatively reads TRBD1 or TRBD2 (5 bases each). CDR3 size: 14 residues. Germline V gene sequence: CDR1 MNHEY, CDR2 SMNVEV (reference sequence). Trimming pared 1 base from V and 5 bases from J, leaving 11 bases between. The CDR3 nucleotides read TGTGCCAGCAGTTTATTAGGGACGCGGGAGACCCAGTACTTC. Translating gives CASSLLGTRETQYF.

This clonotype was seen more than once but under ten times. The chain has TRBV15 and TRBJ1-3, with D unresolved. The CDR3 sequence is 13 residues long. The V gene's germline CDR1 is LNHNV and CDR2 YYDKDF (reference sequence). The V end was cut by 0 bases, the J end by 8 bases, with 8 bases between. CDR3 protein: CATSRDIGDTIYF. The CDR3 DNA follows: TGTGCCACCAGCAGAGATATTGGCGACACCATATATTTT.

This rearrangement joins TRBV20-1 to TRBJ2-7; the D is unclear. The germline V gene has CDR1 DFQATT and CDR2 SNEGSKA (reference sequence). The CDR3 is 14 residues long. V lost 3 bases and J 2 bases, leaving 14 bases between the germline ends. CDR3 loop: CSASIRTGPYEQYF. The CDR3 DNA reads as TGCAGTGCTAGCATCCGGACCGGACCCTACGAGCAGTACTTC.

This clonotype was recorded a few times. This chain uses TRBV28 with TRBJ2-1; D tentatively reads TRBD1 or TRBD2 (5 bases each). The CDR3 covers 16 residues. Germline assignment: CDR1 MDHEN and CDR2 SYDVKM. The V and J ends lost 6 bases and 5 bases respectively, with 20 bases between them. DNA of the CDR3: TGTGCCAGCAGCCCACCCCTCGGGGCTGCCCACAATGAGCAGTTCTTC. Its translation: CASSPPLGAAHNEQFF.

CDR3 coding DNA: TGTGCCAGCAGCTTCACGGTGGATAGCGGAAACACCGGGGAGCTGTTTTTT. It specifies CASSFTVDSGNTGELFF. The genes are TRBV5-6 and TRBJ2-2, with D possibly TRBD2 on 6 matching bases. Between the trimmed V and J ends, which lost 2 bases and 2 bases, there was a span of 16 bases. In germline, CDR1 is SGHDT, CDR2 YYEEEE. This CDR3 comprises 17 residues.

The chain couples TRBV12-3 or TRBV12-4 to TRBJ2-5; no clear D. This CDR3 comprises 15 residues. Between the trimmed V and J ends, which lost 1 base and 1 base, there was a span of 10 bases. CDR3 residues: CASSLVALGQETQYF. The CDR3 coding sequence is TGTGCCAGCAGTTTAGTAGCACTGGGCCAAGAGACCCAGTACTTC.

This clonotype was observed at least ten times. The chain joins TRBV12-3 or TRBV12-4 to TRBJ2-2, with D uncertain. CDR3 size: 13 residues. The V end was cut by 7 bases, the J end by 7 bases, with 13 bases between. This CDR3 reads CASTNTSNGELFF. The CDR3 bases are TGTGCCAGCACCAACACGTCAAACGGGGAGCTGTTTTTT.

The chain joins TRBV5-5 to TRBJ2-2; D call uncertain. The CDR3 extends over 14 amino acids. Germline V lookup: CDR1 SGHKS, CDR2 YYEKEE (reference sequence). Trimming took 5 bases from V and 6 from J, leaving 14 bases between them. CDR3 DNA: TGTGCCAGCAGTTCTAACGCCCCCGCCGGGGAGCTGTTTTTT. It codes for CASSSNAPAGELFF.

This clonotype has more than one count but fewer than ten. The chain uses TRBV5-5 and TRBJ2-7; D not resolved. Germline V CDR1 and CDR2: SGHKS, YYEKEE (reference sequence). V lost 3 bases to trimming and J lost 0 bases, with 16 bases between them. CDR3 size: 16 residues. Here the CDR3 DNA reads TGTGCCAGCAGCTCCGCCGGGCGGTGGAGCTCCTACGAGCAGTACTTC. It is translated as CASSSAGRWSSYEQYF.

This rearrangement joins TRBV20-1 to TRBJ2-1; 10 nucleotides agree with TRBD2. V trimming: 5 bases; J trimming: 9 bases; junction bases outside the gene matches: 7. The CDR3 consists of 13 residues. Germline lookup yields CDR1 DFQATT and CDR2 SNEGSKA (reference sequence). CDR3 residues: CSAPLAGTTEQFF. The CDR3 DNA follows: TGCAGTGCTCCACTAGCGGGGACGACTGAGCAGTTCTTC.

The chain has TRBV29-1 and TRBJ2-7, with D possibly TRBD1 on 6 matching bases. The CDR3 is 13 amino acids. The V end lost 4 bases, the J end lost 5 bases, and 15 bases lay between the germline ends. Germline V gene lookup returns CDR1 SQVTM and CDR2 ANQGSEA. The CDR3 spells CSVGEGVGNEQYF. The CDR3, as DNA: TGCAGCGTTGGCGAGGGGGTCGGGAACGAGCAGTACTTC.

This clonotype showed up just a few times. This sequence joins TRBV7-8 and TRBJ2-1, with 10 bases fitting TRBD2. The junction had 11 bases not matched to a gene; V was cut back by 7 bases and J by 8 bases. Germline V CDR1 and CDR2: SGHVS, FQNEAQ. The CDR3 covers 15 residues. As DNA, the CDR3 is TGTGCCAGCAACTTTTTGGCTAGCGGGAGTTATGAGCAGTTCTTC. It encodes CASNFLASGSYEQFF.

The chain carries TRBV10-1 and TRBJ2-2; TRBD2 agrees at 12 bases. Trimming cost V 9 bases and J 4 bases; bases outside gene matches: 15. This CDR3 has 18 residues. Germline V gene lookup returns CDR1 WNHNN and CDR2 SYGVQD (reference sequence). For the CDR3, the DNA is TGCGCCAGGACACTTTCTAGCGGGAGGGCCTGTTGCACCGGGGAGCTGTTTTTT. It translates to CARTLSSGRACCTGELFF.

This clonotype was counted many times. The chain employs TRBV5-1 and TRBJ1-5; tentatively, D is TRBD1 (5 bases). The CDR3 covers 13 residues. Trimming stripped 3 bases from V and 4 bases from J, with 8 bases between. Germline V gives CDR1 SGHRS, CDR2 YFSETQ. DNA for the CDR3: TGCGCCAGCAGCTCGGGACTTAATCAGCCCCAGCATTTT. Its translation: CASSSGLNQPQHF.